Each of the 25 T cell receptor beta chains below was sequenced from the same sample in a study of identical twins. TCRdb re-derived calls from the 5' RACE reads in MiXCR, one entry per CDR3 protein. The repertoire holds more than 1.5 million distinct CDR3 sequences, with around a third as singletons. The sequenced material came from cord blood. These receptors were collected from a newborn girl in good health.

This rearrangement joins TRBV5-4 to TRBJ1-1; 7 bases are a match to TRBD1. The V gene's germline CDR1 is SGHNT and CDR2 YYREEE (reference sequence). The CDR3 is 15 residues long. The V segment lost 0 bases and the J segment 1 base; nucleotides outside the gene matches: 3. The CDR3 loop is CASSLGGQTNTEAFF. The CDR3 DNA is TGTGCCAGCAGCTTGGGGGGACAGACGAACACTGAAGCTTTCTTT.

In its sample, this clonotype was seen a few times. In DNA form, the CDR3 reads TGTGCCAGCAGCCAACCTTCTAGCGGGAGTGGGGGAGCAGATACGCAGTATTTT. It is translated as CASSQPSSGSGGADTQYF. V usage is TRBV4-2 and J usage is TRBJ2-3; 10 bases are shared with TRBD2. The CDR3 has 18 residues. Germline V gene lookup returns CDR1 LGHNA and CDR2 YNFKEQ. The V segment lost 2 bases and the J segment 4 bases; nucleotides outside the gene matches: 12.

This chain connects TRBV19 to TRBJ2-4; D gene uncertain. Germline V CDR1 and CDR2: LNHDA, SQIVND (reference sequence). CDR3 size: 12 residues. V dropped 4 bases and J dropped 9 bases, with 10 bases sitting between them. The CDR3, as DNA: TGTGCCAGTAGTACACCTATGGGCATTCAGTACTTC. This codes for CASSTPMGIQYF. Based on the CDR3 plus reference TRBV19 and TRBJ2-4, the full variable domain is DGGITQSPKYLFRKEGQNVTLSCEQNLNHDAMYWYRQDPGQGLRLIYYSQIVNDFQKGDIAEGYSVSREKKESFPLTVTSAQKNPTAFYLCASSTPMGIQYFGAGTRLSVL.

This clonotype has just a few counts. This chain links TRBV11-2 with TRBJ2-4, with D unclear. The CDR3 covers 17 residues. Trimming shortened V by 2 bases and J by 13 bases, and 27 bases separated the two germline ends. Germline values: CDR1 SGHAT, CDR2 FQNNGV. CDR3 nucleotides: TGTGCCAGCAGCTTAAGCTTGGGTGCGGCGCTAAACTTGGAGCAGTACTTC. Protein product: CASSLSLGAALNLEQYF.

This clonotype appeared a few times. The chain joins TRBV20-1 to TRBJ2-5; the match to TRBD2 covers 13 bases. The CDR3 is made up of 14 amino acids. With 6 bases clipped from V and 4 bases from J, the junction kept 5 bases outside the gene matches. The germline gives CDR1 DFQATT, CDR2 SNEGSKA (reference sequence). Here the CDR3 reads CSAELAGGTETQYF. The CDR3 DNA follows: TGCAGTGCCGAACTAGCGGGGGGGACAGAGACCCAGTACTTC.

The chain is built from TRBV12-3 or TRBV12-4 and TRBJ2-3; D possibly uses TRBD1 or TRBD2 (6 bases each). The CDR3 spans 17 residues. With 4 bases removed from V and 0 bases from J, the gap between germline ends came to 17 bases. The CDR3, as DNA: TGTGCCAGCAGTTCTCCTTCCGGGGGCCGTAGCACAGATACGCAGTATTTT. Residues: CASSSPSGGRSTDTQYF.

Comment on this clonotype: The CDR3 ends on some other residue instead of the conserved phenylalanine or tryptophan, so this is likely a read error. As DNA, the CDR3 is TGTGCCAGCAGCTTCCTTTGGGGAAACACCATATATGTT. Amino acids: CASSFLWGNTIYV. The chain couples TRBV6-6 to TRBJ1-3; no clear D gene. Trimming took off 6 bases at V and 4 bases at J, with 10 bases between the two ends. Germline V lookup: CDR1 MNHNY, CDR2 SVGAGI (reference sequence). CDR3 length: 13 amino acids.

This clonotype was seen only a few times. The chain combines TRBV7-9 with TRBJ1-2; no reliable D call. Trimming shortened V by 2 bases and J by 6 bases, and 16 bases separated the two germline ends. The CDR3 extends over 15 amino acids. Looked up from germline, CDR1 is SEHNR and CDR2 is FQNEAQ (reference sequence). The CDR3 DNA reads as TGTGCCAGCAGCTTAAGTCTGGGCGAGTTACATGGCTACACCTTC. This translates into CASSLSLGELHGYTF.

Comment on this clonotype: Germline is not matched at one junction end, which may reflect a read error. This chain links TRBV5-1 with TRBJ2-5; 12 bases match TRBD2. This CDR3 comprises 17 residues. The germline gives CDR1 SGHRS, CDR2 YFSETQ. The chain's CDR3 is CASRRQGLAGGSYEQCF. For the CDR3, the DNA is TGCGCCAGCAGGAGGCAGGGACTAGCGGGTGGCTCCTACGAGCAGTGCTTC.

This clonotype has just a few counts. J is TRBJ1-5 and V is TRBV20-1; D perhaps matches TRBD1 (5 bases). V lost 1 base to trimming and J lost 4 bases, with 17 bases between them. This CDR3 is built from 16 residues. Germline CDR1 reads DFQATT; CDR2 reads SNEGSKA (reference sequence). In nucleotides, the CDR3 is TGCAGTGCTAGAGTGAGTCCGAGGGGCCGTAATCAGCCCCAGCATTTT. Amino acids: CSARVSPRGRNQPQHF.

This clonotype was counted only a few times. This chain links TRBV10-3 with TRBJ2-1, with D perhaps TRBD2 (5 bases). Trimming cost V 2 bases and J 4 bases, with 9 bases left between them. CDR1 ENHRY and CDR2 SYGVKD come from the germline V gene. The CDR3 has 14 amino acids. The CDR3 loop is CAISEPGVYNEQFF. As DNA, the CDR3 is TGTGCCATCAGTGAGCCCGGGGTATACAATGAGCAGTTCTTC.

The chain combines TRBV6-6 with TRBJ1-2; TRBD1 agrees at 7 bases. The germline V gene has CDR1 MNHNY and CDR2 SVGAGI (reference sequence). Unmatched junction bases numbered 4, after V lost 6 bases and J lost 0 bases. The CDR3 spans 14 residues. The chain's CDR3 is CASSRDSPNYGYTF. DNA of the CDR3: TGTGCCAGCAGCCGGGACAGCCCTAACTATGGCTACACCTTC.

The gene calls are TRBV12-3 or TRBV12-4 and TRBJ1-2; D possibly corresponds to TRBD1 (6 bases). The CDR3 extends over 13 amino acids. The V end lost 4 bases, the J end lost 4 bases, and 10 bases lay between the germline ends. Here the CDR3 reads CASSSGDPYGYTF. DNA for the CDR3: TGTGCCAGCAGTTCAGGGGACCCCTATGGCTACACCTTC.

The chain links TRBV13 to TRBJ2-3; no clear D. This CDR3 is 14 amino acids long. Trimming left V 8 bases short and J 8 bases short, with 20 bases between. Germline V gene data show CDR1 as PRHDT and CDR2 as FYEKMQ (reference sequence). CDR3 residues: CASSVLIRPGTQYF. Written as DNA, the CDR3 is TGTGCCAGCTCCGTCCTAATAAGGCCAGGTACGCAGTATTTT.

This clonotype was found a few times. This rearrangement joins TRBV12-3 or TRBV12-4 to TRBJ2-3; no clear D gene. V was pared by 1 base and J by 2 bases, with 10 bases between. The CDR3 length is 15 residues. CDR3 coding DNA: TGTGCCAGCAGTTTAGTCAGGTCCATCACAGATACGCAGTATTTT. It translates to CASSLVRSITDTQYF.

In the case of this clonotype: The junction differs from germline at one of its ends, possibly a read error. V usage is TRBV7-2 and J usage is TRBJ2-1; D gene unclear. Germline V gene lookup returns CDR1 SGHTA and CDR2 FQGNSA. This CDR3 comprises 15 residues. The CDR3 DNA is TGTGCCAGCGGCTTAGAGCGAAGCTCCTACAATGAGCAGTTCTTC. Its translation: CASGLERSSYNEQFF.

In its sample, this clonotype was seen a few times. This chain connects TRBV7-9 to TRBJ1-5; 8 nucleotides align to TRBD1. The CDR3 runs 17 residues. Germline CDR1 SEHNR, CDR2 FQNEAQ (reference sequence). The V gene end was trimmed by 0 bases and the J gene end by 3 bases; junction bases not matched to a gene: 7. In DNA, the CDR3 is TGTGCCAGCAGCTTAGCACTGACAGGGGTCCCCAATCAGCCCCAGCATTTT. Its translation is CASSLALTGVPNQPQHF.

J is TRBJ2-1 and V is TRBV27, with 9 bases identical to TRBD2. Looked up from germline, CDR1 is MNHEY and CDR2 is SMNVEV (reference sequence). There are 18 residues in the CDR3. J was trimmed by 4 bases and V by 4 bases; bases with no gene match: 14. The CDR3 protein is CASSSLGVAGALYNEQFF. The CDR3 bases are TGTGCCAGCAGTTCCCTCGGCGTAGCGGGAGCTCTTTACAATGAGCAGTTCTTC.

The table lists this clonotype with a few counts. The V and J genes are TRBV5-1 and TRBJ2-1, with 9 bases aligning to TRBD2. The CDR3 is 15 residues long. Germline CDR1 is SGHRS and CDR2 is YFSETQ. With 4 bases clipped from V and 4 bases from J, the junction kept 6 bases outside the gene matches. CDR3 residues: CASSHVAGEYNEQFF. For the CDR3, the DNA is TGCGCCAGCAGCCACGTAGCGGGGGAGTACAATGAGCAGTTCTTC.

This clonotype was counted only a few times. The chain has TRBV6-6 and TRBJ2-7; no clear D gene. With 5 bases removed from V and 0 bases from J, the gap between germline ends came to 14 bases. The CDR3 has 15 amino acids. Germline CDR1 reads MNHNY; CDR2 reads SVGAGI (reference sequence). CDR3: CASSKPSLGSYEQYF. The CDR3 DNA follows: TGTGCCAGCAGTAAACCCTCTTTGGGCTCCTACGAGCAGTACTTC.

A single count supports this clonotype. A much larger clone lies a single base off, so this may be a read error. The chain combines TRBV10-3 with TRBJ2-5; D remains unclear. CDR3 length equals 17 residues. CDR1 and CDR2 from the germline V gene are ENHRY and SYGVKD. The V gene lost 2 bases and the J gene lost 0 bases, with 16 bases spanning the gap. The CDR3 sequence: CAISEGIGVANQETQYF. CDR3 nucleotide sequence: TGTGCCATCAGTGAGGGGATAGGAGTGGCCAACCAAGAGACCCAGTACTTC.

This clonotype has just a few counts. CDR3 loop: CASSLNLRTTDNEQFF. The CDR3 DNA follows: TGCGCCAGCAGCTTGAATCTTCGGACTACCGACAATGAGCAGTTCTTC. The V call is TRBV5-1, the J call TRBJ2-1; a weak D match, TRBD2 (6 bases). The CDR3 runs to 16 residues. The V gene's germline CDR1 is SGHRS and CDR2 YFSETQ. The V end lost 1 base, the J end lost 5 bases, and 16 bases lay between the germline ends.

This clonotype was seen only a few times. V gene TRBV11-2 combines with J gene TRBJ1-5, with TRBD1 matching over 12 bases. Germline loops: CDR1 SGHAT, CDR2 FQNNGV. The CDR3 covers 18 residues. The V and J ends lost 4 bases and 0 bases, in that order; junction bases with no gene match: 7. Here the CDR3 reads CASSYGTGGAGSNQPQHF. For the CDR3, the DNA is TGTGCCAGCAGCTATGGGACAGGGGGCGCGGGTAGCAATCAGCCCCAGCATTTT.

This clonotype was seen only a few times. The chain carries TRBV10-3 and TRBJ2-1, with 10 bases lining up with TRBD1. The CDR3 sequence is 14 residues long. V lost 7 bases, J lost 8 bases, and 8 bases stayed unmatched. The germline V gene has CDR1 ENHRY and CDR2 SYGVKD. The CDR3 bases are TGTGCCATCACACCCGGGACAGGGGTGGATGAGCAGTTCTTC. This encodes CAITPGTGVDEQFF.

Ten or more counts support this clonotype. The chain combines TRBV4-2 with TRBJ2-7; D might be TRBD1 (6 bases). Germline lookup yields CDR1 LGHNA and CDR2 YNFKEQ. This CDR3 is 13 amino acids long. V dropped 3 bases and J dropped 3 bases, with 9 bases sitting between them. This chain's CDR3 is CASSHTGYYEQYF. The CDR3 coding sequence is TGTGCCAGCAGCCATACAGGGTACTACGAGCAGTACTTC.